The T cell receptor (beta chain) described here comes from a study of blood T cell repertoires in COVID-19. Study-wide context: Acute-phase and convalescent COVID-19 samples originated in the United States, Italy and Spain. Sources were T cells, B-cell-depleted T cells, or PBMCs; the material itself was cDNA or gDNA.

This CDR3 spans 13 amino acids. Germline CDR1 reads LNHDA; CDR2 reads SQIVND (reference sequence). The trim removed 8 bases at V and 4 bases at J, leaving 5 bases unmatched. Original handling: Amplification of reference gene primers was used by the study to estimate nucleated cell counts. Sequenced by immunoSEQ multiplex PCR; TCRdb stores in-frame clones only, minus some. From that table come the V and J calls and clone size; the DNA was used to work out D and trimming. Found here are around 180,000 clones, 81% of them singletons; the top ten hold roughly 10%. Seattle patients were enrolled during active infection and followed longitudinally.

The chain has TRBV19 and TRBJ1-5, with 7 bases that match TRBD1. Sequenced input: peripheral blood. The clonotype comes from a woman older than 75 with COVID-19, enrolled during active disease. CDR3 coding DNA: TGTGCCAGTTCCTACAGGGGTAATCAGCCCCAGCATTTT. Translation: CASSYRGNQPQHF.